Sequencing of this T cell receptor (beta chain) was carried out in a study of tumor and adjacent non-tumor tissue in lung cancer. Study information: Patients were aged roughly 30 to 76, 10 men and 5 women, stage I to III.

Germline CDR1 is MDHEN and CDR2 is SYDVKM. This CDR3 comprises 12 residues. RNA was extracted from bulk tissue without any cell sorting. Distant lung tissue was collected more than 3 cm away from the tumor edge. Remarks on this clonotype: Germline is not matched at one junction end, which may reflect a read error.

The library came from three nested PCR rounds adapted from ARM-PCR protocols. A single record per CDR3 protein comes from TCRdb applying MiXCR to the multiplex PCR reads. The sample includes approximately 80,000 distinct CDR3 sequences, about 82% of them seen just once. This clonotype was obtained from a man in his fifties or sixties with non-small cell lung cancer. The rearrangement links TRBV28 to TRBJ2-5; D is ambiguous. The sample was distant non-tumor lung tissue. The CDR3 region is CASSRSQETQSF. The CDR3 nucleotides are TGTGCCAGCAGCCGGTCCCAAGAGACCCAGAGCTTC. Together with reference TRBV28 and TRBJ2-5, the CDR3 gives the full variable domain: DVKVTQSSRYLVKRTGEKVFLECVQDMDHENMFWYRQDPGLGLRLIYFSYDVKMKEKGDIPEGYSVSREKKERFSLILESASTNQTSMYLCASSRSQETQSFGPGTRLLVL.